This is a list of T cell receptor beta chains from one sample in a study of blood T cells in healthy people across ages. A single record per CDR3 protein comes from TCRdb applying MiXCR to the 5' RACE reads. The profile shows about 1 million distinct CDR3 sequences, 45% of them singletons. Sequenced sample: blood. Receptor source: a woman between 55 and 75 years old in good health. CDR3s include the opening cysteine and the closing phenylalanine or tryptophan. The D gene is left open where the match is weak. Expanded clones are given a class, and other clones once, few, many or no size at all.

CDR3aa	CDR3nt	abundance	d_gene	v_gene	j_gene
CASSHPSGKVSDTQYF	TGTGCCAGCAGTCACCCTAGCGGGAAGGTTTCAGATACGCAGTATTTT	NA	TRBD2	TRBV6-6	TRBJ2-3
CASSLGSTANQPQHF	TGTGCCAGCAGCTTGGGGTCAACGGCCAATCAGCCCCAGCATTTT	NA	NA	TRBV5-6	TRBJ1-5
CASSIPGAGGPKREFF	TGTGCCAGCAGTATACCAGGGGCGGGAGGGCCTAAGAGAGAGTTCTTC	NA	TRBD2	TRBV6-5	TRBJ2-1
CASSPTIAGGPYEQYF	TGTGCCAGCAGCCCTACCATAGCGGGAGGGCCCTACGAGCAGTACTTC	once	TRBD2	TRBV6-5	TRBJ2-7
CATTGTEHQETQYF	TGTGCCACTACTGGGACTGAACATCAAGAGACCCAGTACTTC	many	NA	TRBV12-3/TRBV12-4	TRBJ2-5
CASSQGKRATGELFF	TGTGCCAGCAGCCAAGGAAAAAGGGCAACCGGGGAGCTGTTTTTT	NA	NA	TRBV14	TRBJ2-2
CASSLTALGTDTQYF	TGTGCCAGCAGCTTAACGGCCCTAGGCACAGATACGCAGTATTTT	NA	NA	TRBV7-3	TRBJ2-3
CASSRTSVAYTF	TGTGCCAGCAGTAGGACATCTGTCGCCTACACCTTC	few	NA	TRBV6-5	TRBJ1-2
CASSNRQHLYEQYF	TGTGCCAGCAGTAACCGCCAACACCTCTACGAGCAGTACTTC	NA	NA	TRBV27	TRBJ2-7
CSARDARPLSVYF	TGCAGTGCTAGAGATGCAAGGCCTTTATCGGTGTACTTC	few	NA	TRBV20-1	TRBJ2-5
CASSFPGVREYF	TGTGCCAGCAGCTTCCCAGGGGTTCGGGAGTATTTT	few	NA	TRBV7-2	TRBJ2-3
CASSQVQRTGVGETQYF	TGTGCCAGCAGCCAAGTCCAGCGGACAGGGGTGGGGGAGACCCAGTACTTC	NA	TRBD1	TRBV3-1	TRBJ2-5
CASSSWTGDRETQYF	TGTGCCAGCTCATCCTGGACAGGCGATCGAGAGACCCAGTACTTC	NA	TRBD1	TRBV18	TRBJ2-5
CAGGVVGETQYF	TGTGCAGGGGGAGTGGTCGGCGAGACCCAGTACTTC	NA	NA	TRBV28	TRBJ2-5